Ten or more counts support the clone carrying this TCR beta chain. This sample is drawn from a study of patients with pleural tuberculosis. The CDR3 sequence is 15 residues long. The germline V gene has CDR1 SEHNR and CDR2 FQNEAQ (reference sequence). Trimming pared 3 bases from V and 4 bases from J, leaving 16 bases between. One entry per CDR3 protein, called by TCRdb with MiXCR from the reads. The repertoire has roughly 27,000 distinct CDR3 sequences, over 15% of them found once; the top ten carry approximately 3.7%. The V and J genes are TRBV7-9 and TRBJ2-7; no firm D call. What was sequenced was peripheral blood. This TCR was recovered from a human donor with pleural tuberculosis. In DNA form, the CDR3 reads TGTGCCAGCAGCTTGCAGGCGGTCCCTTCTTACGAGCAGTACTTC. As protein: CASSLQAVPSYEQYF.